The rows below give T cell receptor beta chains drawn from one sample of a study of Ad26.COV2.S vaccination and SARS-CoV-2 variants. This table comes from immunoSEQ multiplex PCR, and its TCRdb copy is limited to in-frame clones, with some not included. The sample carries about 350,000 clones, 86% recorded once. The source material was peripheral blood, sampled in a trial of Ad26.COV2.S vaccine versus placebo. The receptor set was obtained from a person aged 18-60 years who received the Ad26.COV2.S COVID-19 vaccine or a placebo. Both conserved end residues are part of each CDR3. A D gene is named only where the DNA matches it firmly. Clone size, where shown, is once, few, many, or a class for clones that have expanded.

v_gene: TRBV14
d_gene: -
abundance: -
j_gene: TRBJ2-7
CDR3nt: TGTGCCAGCAGCCAGGGTACGACCTACGAGCAGTACTTC
CDR3aa: CASSQGTTYEQYF

v_gene: TRBV9
d_gene: -
abundance: -
j_gene: TRBJ2-7
CDR3nt: TGTGCCAGCAGCGTAGGCCCAATAGGAGGTGAGCAGTACTTC
CDR3aa: CASSVGPIGGEQYF

v_gene: TRBV18
d_gene: -
abundance: -
j_gene: TRBJ1-1
CDR3nt: TGTGCCAGCTCACCACAGGGGGAGAACACTGAAGCTTTCTTT
CDR3aa: CASSPQGENTEAFF

v_gene: TRBV6-2/TRBV6-3
d_gene: -
abundance: -
j_gene: TRBJ1-1
CDR3nt: TGTGCCAGCAGTCGAATCCAGGGGCCCACTGAAGCTTTCTTT
CDR3aa: CASSRIQGPTEAFF

v_gene: TRBV28
d_gene: TRBD2
abundance: -
j_gene: TRBJ2-2
CDR3nt: TGTGCCAGCAGTCCGATTTCCGGGACTAGTGGCACCGGGGAGCTGTTTTTT
CDR3aa: CASSPISGTSGTGELFF

v_gene: TRBV19
d_gene: TRBD1
abundance: many
j_gene: TRBJ1-5
CDR3nt: TGTGCCAGTAGAACGGGACAGGGGAATCAGCCCCAGCATTTT
CDR3aa: CASRTGQGNQPQHF

v_gene: TRBV4-3
d_gene: TRBD1
abundance: -
j_gene: TRBJ2-7
CDR3nt: TGCGCCAGCAGCCAAGATCGTCAGGGGGCCACCTCCTACGAGCAGTACTTC
CDR3aa: CASSQDRQGATSYEQYF

v_gene: TRBV7-6
d_gene: -
abundance: -
j_gene: TRBJ2-7
CDR3nt: TGTGCCAGCAGCAAGCAGCCCCAGGGTGAGGGCTACGAGCAGTACTTC
CDR3aa: CASSKQPQGEGYEQYF

v_gene: TRBV6-2/TRBV6-3
d_gene: -
abundance: once
j_gene: TRBJ1-5
CDR3nt: TGTGCCAGCAGTTCCGGGAGATATAGCAATCAGCCCCAGCATTTT
CDR3aa: CASSSGRYSNQPQHF

v_gene: TRBV11-2
d_gene: -
abundance: -
j_gene: TRBJ1-6
CDR3nt: TGTGCCAGCAGAACTAACTCCAATTCACCCCTCCACTTT
CDR3aa: CASRTNSNSPLHF

v_gene: TRBV4-1
d_gene: -
abundance: many
j_gene: TRBJ2-7
CDR3nt: TGCGCCAGCAGCTTCCGGGCCGCCTACGAGCAGTACTTC
CDR3aa: CASSFRAAYEQYF

v_gene: TRBV4-1
d_gene: -
abundance: -
j_gene: TRBJ1-4
CDR3nt: TGCGCCAGCAGCCACGGCAGCGGGACCAGGCGTGAAAAACTGTTTTTT
CDR3aa: CASSHGSGTRREKLFF

v_gene: TRBV7-2
d_gene: -
abundance: -
j_gene: TRBJ2-4
CDR3nt: TGTGCCAGCAGCTTAGAAGGCGCGAACATTCAGTACTTC
CDR3aa: CASSLEGANIQYF

v_gene: TRBV28
d_gene: -
abundance: once
j_gene: TRBJ2-7
CDR3nt: TGTGCCAGCAGTTTGGGCCCTCGGGTCGAGCAGTACTTC
CDR3aa: CASSLGPRVEQYF

v_gene: TRBV6-2/TRBV6-3
d_gene: -
abundance: -
j_gene: TRBJ2-7
CDR3nt: TGTGCCAGCAGTTATGGACCGCCACTCCTGAACGAGCAGTACTTC
CDR3aa: CASSYGPPLLNEQYF

v_gene: TRBV19
d_gene: -
abundance: -
j_gene: TRBJ1-5
CDR3nt: TGTGCCAGTAGTATGGGACGCCGGGATCAGCCCCAGCATTTT
CDR3aa: CASSMGRRDQPQHF

v_gene: TRBV27
d_gene: TRBD2
abundance: -
j_gene: TRBJ2-3
CDR3nt: TGTGCCAGCAGTCCCTGGACTAGCGGCACAGATACGCAGTATTTT
CDR3aa: CASSPWTSGTDTQYF

v_gene: TRBV5-1
d_gene: TRBD1
abundance: -
j_gene: TRBJ1-3
CDR3nt: TGCGCCAGCAGCTTGGACAGGGGGCCTGGAAACACCATATATTTT
CDR3aa: CASSLDRGPGNTIYF

v_gene: TRBV29-1
d_gene: -
abundance: -
j_gene: TRBJ2-7
CDR3nt: TGCAGCGTTGGGTCTGGGGGCTCCTACGAGCAGTACTTC
CDR3aa: CSVGSGGSYEQYF

v_gene: TRBV7-8
d_gene: TRBD1
abundance: -
j_gene: TRBJ2-1
CDR3nt: TGTGCCAGCAGCTTGGTTACAGGGGCGAACGAGCAGTTCTTC
CDR3aa: CASSLVTGANEQFF

v_gene: TRBV23-1
d_gene: -
abundance: -
j_gene: TRBJ2-2
CDR3nt: TGCGCCCCCGCTGAATTAACCGGGGAGCTGTTTTTT
CDR3aa: CAPAELTGELFF

v_gene: TRBV11-3
d_gene: TRBD2
abundance: -
j_gene: TRBJ2-3
CDR3nt: TGTGCCAGCACCCGGACGGGAGGAAGCACAGATACGCAGTATTTT
CDR3aa: CASTRTGGSTDTQYF

v_gene: TRBV18
d_gene: -
abundance: -
j_gene: TRBJ1-6
CDR3nt: TGTGCCAGCTCCCCATTGACCCTCAACTCCTATAATTCACCCCTCCACTTT
CDR3aa: CASSPLTLNSYNSPLHF

v_gene: TRBV16
d_gene: -
abundance: few
j_gene: TRBJ2-7
CDR3nt: TGTGCCAGCAGCCTTATCCGCTCCTCCGAGCAGTACTTC
CDR3aa: CASSLIRSSEQYF

v_gene: TRBV6-2/TRBV6-3
d_gene: -
abundance: -
j_gene: TRBJ2-1
CDR3nt: TGTGCCAGCAGTTATCCCCCGGGTGAGCAGTTCTTC
CDR3aa: CASSYPPGEQFF

v_gene: TRBV7-2
d_gene: TRBD2
abundance: -
j_gene: TRBJ2-2
CDR3nt: TGTGCCAGCAGCTTAGTCCCCCTAGCGGGAAGGGGCGGGGAGCTGTTTTTT
CDR3aa: CASSLVPLAGRGGELFF